These 20 T cell receptor beta chains were all obtained from the same sample, sequenced in a study of blood T cell repertoires in COVID-19. TCRdb's table, derived via immunoSEQ multiplex PCR, lists solely in-frame clones and lacks some. The table lists approximately 90,000 clones, nearly 90% of them singletons, with 8% to 9.5% in the top ten. Sequencing used peripheral blood. The receptors come from a man aged 50 to 60 with acute or convalescent COVID-19.

The chain couples TRBV28 to TRBJ2-2, with TRBD1 matching 7 bases. The CDR3 length is 15 residues. CDR1 is MDHEN, CDR2 SYDVKM, per germline. V trimming: 4 bases; J trimming: 5 bases; junction bases outside the gene matches: 7. The CDR3 sequence is CASSSTGVRTGELFF. The CDR3 DNA reads as TGTGCCAGCAGTTCCACAGGGGTGCGGACCGGGGAGCTGTTTTTT.

The chain employs TRBV4-1 and TRBJ2-1; 8 bases line up with TRBD2. Germline assignment: CDR1 MGHRA and CDR2 YSYEKL. V lost 0 bases, J lost 6 bases, and 13 bases stayed unmatched. The CDR3 is 18 amino acids. DNA for the CDR3: TGCGCCAGCAGCCAAGATTCCGGGGGGGCCGTGTGGCGCAATGAGCAGTTCTTC. Translation gives CASSQDSGGAVWRNEQFF.

The chain links TRBV2 to TRBJ2-7, with TRBD2 identical over 7 bases. CDR1 is SNHLY and CDR2 is FYNNEI in the germline V gene. This CDR3 has 15 amino acids. Trimming cost V 1 base and J 6 bases; bases outside gene matches: 9. The CDR3 region is CASSEGGGVRGEQYF. The CDR3 DNA follows: TGTGCCAGCAGTGAAGGGGGAGGGGTAAGAGGCGAGCAGTACTTC. The full variable domain, rest sourced from reference TRBV2 and TRBJ2-7, is EPEVTQTPSHQVTQMGQEVILRCVPISNHLYFYWYRQILGQKVEFLVSFYNNEISEKSEIFDDQFSVERPDGSNFTLKIRSTKLEDSAMYFCASSEGGGVRGEQYFGPGTRLTVT.

The genes are TRBV6-5 and TRBJ1-2; 10 bases are shared with TRBD1. Germline V lookup: CDR1 MNHEY, CDR2 SVGAGI. Trimming took 6 bases from V and 0 from J; bases not matched to a gene: 4. The CDR3 covers 15 residues. The CDR3 DNA reads as TGTGCCAGCAGACCGGGACAGGGGACTAACTATGGCTACACCTTC. Translation gives CASRPGQGTNYGYTF.

This clone was picked up a small number of times. The chain joins TRBV3-1 (or the pseudogene TRBV3-2) to TRBJ1-1; 10 positions agree with TRBD1. Germline V lookup: CDR1 LGHDT, CDR2 YNNKEL (reference sequence). The CDR3 has 14 amino acids. With 4 bases clipped from V and 5 bases from J, the junction kept 4 bases outside the gene matches. Here the CDR3 reads CASSRDRGVTEAFF. The CDR3 DNA reads TGTGCCAGCAGCCGGGACAGGGGAGTAACTGAAGCTTTCTTT.

The chain has TRBV28 and TRBJ1-2; D gene unclear. V was pared by 3 bases and J by 8 bases, with 13 bases between. CDR3 length equals 13 residues. Germline CDR1 and CDR2: MDHEN and SYDVKM. For the CDR3, the DNA is TGTGCCAGCAGTTTTCCCGGGGTAGGAGGCTACACCTTC. Residues: CASSFPGVGGYTF.

The V gene is TRBV11-2, the J gene TRBJ2-5; D might be TRBD2 (5 bases). The CDR3 is made up of 13 amino acids. V lost 5 bases, J lost 5 bases, and 12 bases lay in between. Germline values: CDR1 SGHAT, CDR2 FQNNGV. CDR3 DNA: TGTGCCAGCAGCCGCGAGGGTTATGAGACCCAGTACTTC. Translated: CASSREGYETQYF.

V usage is TRBV7-9 and J usage is TRBJ2-5; 9 nucleotides agree with TRBD2. The CDR3 spans 16 residues. The V gene end was trimmed by 1 base and the J gene end by 5 bases; junction bases not matched to a gene: 8. Per the germline V gene, CDR1 is SEHNR and CDR2 is FQNEAQ (reference sequence). CDR3 in amino acids: CASSLGIAGAPETQYF. The CDR3, as DNA: TGTGCCAGCAGCTTAGGGATAGCGGGGGCACCGGAGACCCAGTACTTC. Full variable domain (remainder filled in from reference TRBV7-9 and TRBJ2-5): DTGVSQNPRHKITKRGQNVTFRCDPISEHNRLYWYRQTLGQGPEFLTYFQNEAQLEKSRLLSDRFSAERPKGSFSTLEIQRTEQGDSAMYLCASSLGIAGAPETQYFGPGTRLLVL.

V is TRBV10-3 and J is TRBJ1-1; D may be TRBD1 (6 bases). The V gene's germline CDR1 is ENHRY and CDR2 SYGVKD. CDR3 length: 15 amino acids. V shed 4 bases and J shed 5 bases, with 17 bases lying between them. The chain's CDR3 is CAISGRTAGNTEAFF. CDR3 nucleotides: TGTGCCATCAGTGGACGGACAGCTGGGAATACTGAAGCTTTCTTT.

This chain connects TRBV29-1 to TRBJ2-2, with TRBD1 matching 9 bases. J gave up 3 bases and V 8 bases, and 7 bases lay outside the gene matches. Germline-derived CDR1 and CDR2 are SQVTM and ANQGSEA. The CDR3 covers 14 residues. DNA for the CDR3: TGCAGCATTCGACAGGGGGACCACACCGGGGAGCTGTTTTTT. It yields the protein CSIRQGDHTGELFF.

This chain joins TRBV3-1 (or the pseudogene TRBV3-2) and TRBJ1-1, with 7 positions matching TRBD1. The J segment lost 2 bases and the V segment lost 2 bases, leaving 8 bases of the junction unmatched. This CDR3 contains 16 residues. The germline gives CDR1 LGHDT, CDR2 YNNKEL (reference sequence). The CDR3: CASSQLQGLRNTEAFF. The CDR3 DNA follows: TGTGCCAGCAGCCAATTACAGGGGTTGAGAAACACTGAAGCTTTCTTT.

This chain connects TRBV5-1 to TRBJ1-1; tentatively, D is TRBD1 (6 bases). The CDR3 is 15 residues long. Trimming cost V 4 bases and J 0 bases, with 13 bases left between them. Germline CDR1 is SGHRS and CDR2 is YFSETQ. DNA of the CDR3: TGCGCCAGCAGCCCATCACAGGGATTGAACACTGAAGCTTTCTTT. It encodes CASSPSQGLNTEAFF.

The chain employs TRBV28 and TRBJ1-2; 8 bases are a match to TRBD1. Trimming cost V 5 bases and J 4 bases; bases outside gene matches: 6. CDR1 is MDHEN, CDR2 SYDVKM, per germline. CDR3 length: 14 residues. The CDR3 protein is CASSPGQGGYGYTF. CDR3 coding DNA: TGTGCCAGCAGTCCCGGACAGGGAGGCTATGGCTACACCTTC.

The chain has TRBV7-2 and TRBJ2-7; tentative D call: TRBD2 (5 bases). This CDR3 has 13 residues. V lost 4 bases and J 3 bases, leaving 10 bases between the germline ends. Germline-derived CDR1 and CDR2 are SGHTA and FQGNSA. The CDR3 coding sequence is TGTGCCAGCAGCTCGGACTCAGGCTACGAGCAGTACTTC. As protein: CASSSDSGYEQYF.

The V and J genes are TRBV5-4 and TRBJ2-7, with unresolved D. V was trimmed by 7 bases and J by 3 bases, leaving 17 bases between them. The CDR3 is made up of 14 amino acids. Germline CDR1 is SGHNT and CDR2 is YYREEE (reference sequence). The CDR3 loop reads CASQNGPSVYEQYF. The CDR3 DNA reads as TGTGCCAGCCAGAATGGGCCCTCCGTCTACGAGCAGTACTTC.

The chain is built from TRBV7-9 and TRBJ1-2; a weak D match, TRBD1 (5 bases). There are 13 residues in the CDR3. The germline V and J ends were trimmed by 4 bases and 4 bases, with 10 bases remaining between them. Germline CDR1 and CDR2: SEHNR and FQNEAQ (reference sequence). For the CDR3, the DNA is TGTGCCAGCAGCTGGGGCAATGGCTATGGCTACACCTTC. Translating gives CASSWGNGYGYTF.

This chain uses TRBV11-2 with TRBJ2-5, with TRBD2 matching over 7 bases. The germline V gene has CDR1 SGHAT and CDR2 FQNNGV. V was clipped by 0 bases and J by 4 bases; unmatched bases: 5. This CDR3 comprises 15 residues. DNA of the CDR3: TGTGCCAGCAGCTTAGATTGGGGGGGAGGAGAGACCCAGTACTTC. Its translation: CASSLDWGGGETQYF.

The chain uses TRBV5-6 and TRBJ1-2; TRBD1 is a possible D gene (5 bases). The length of the CDR3 is 15 residues. Germline V lookup: CDR1 SGHDT, CDR2 YYEEEE. V was cut by 7 bases and J by 0 bases, with 16 bases left in between. Written as DNA, the CDR3 is TGTGCCAGCCTACGTGGGGCAGTCTCTAACTATGGCTACACCTTC. This translates into CASLRGAVSNYGYTF.

CDR3 DNA sequence: TGTGCCAGCTCACTTGGACAGGGCGAGCAGTACGTC. Its protein product is CASSLGQGEQYV. The V gene is TRBV18, the J gene TRBJ2-7, with 8 bases fitting TRBD1. Germline CDR1 is KGHSH and CDR2 is LQKENI. V was pared by 4 bases and J by 6 bases, with 2 bases of the junction left unmatched. This CDR3 region has 12 residues.

The chain links TRBV6-5 to TRBJ2-2; 8 nucleotides agree with TRBD1. Trimming removed 2 bases from V and 5 bases from J; junction bases left unmatched: 7. The CDR3 is made up of 16 amino acids. The germline V gene encodes CDR1 MNHEY and CDR2 SVGAGI. This CDR3 reads CASSYGTGGRTGELFF. In DNA form, the CDR3 reads TGTGCCAGCAGTTACGGAACAGGGGGGAGGACCGGGGAGCTGTTTTTT.